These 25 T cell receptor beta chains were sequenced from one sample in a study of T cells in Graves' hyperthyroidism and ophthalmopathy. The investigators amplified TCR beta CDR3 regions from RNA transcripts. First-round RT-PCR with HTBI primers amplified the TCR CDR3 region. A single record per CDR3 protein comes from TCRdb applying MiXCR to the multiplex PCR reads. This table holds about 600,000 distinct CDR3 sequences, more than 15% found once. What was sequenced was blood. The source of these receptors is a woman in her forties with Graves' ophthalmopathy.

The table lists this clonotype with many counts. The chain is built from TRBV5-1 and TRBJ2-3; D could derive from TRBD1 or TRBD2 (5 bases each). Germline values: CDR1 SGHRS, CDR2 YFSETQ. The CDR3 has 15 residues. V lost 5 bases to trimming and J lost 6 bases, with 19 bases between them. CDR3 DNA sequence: TGCGCCAGCAGTCTATCGGGGCAGAAGCCTGATACGCAGTATTTT. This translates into CASSLSGQKPDTQYF.

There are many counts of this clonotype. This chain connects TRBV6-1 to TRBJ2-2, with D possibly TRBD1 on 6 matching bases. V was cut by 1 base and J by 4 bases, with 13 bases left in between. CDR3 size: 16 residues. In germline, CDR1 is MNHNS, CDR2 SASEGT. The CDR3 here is CASSEGAGAGTGELFF. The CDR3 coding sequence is TGTGCCAGCAGTGAAGGGGCAGGGGCGGGCACCGGGGAGCTGTTTTTT.

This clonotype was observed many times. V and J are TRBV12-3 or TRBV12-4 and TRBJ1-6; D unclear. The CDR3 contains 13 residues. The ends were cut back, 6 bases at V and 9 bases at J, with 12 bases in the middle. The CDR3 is CASSSGSGSPLHF. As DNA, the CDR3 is TGTGCCAGCAGCTCCGGGTCTGGTTCACCCCTCCACTTT.

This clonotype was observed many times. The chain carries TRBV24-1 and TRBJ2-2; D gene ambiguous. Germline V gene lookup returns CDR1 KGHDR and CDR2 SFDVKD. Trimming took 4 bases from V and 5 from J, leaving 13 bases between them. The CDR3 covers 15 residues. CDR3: CATSDSLGETGELFF. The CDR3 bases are TGTGCCACCAGTGACTCGTTAGGAGAGACCGGGGAGCTGTTTTTT.

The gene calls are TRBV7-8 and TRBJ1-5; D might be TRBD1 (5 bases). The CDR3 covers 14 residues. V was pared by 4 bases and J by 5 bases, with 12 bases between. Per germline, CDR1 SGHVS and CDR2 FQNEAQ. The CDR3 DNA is TGTGCCAGCAGCTCCTGGACGGGGGATCAGCCCCAGCATTTT. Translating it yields CASSSWTGDQPQHF. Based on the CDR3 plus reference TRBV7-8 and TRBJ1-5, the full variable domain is GAGVSQSPRYKVAKRGQDVALRCDPISGHVSLFWYQQALGQGPEFLTYFQNEAQLDKSGLPSDRFFAERPEGSVSTLKIQRTQQEDSAVYLCASSSWTGDQPQHFGDGTRLSIL.

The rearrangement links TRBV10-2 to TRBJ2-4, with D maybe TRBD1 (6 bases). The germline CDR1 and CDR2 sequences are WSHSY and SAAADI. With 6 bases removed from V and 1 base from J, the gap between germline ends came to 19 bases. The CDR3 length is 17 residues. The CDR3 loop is CASSFIPDRSAKNIQYF. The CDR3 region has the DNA TGCGCCAGCAGCTTCATCCCTGACAGGTCTGCCAAAAACATTCAGTACTTC.

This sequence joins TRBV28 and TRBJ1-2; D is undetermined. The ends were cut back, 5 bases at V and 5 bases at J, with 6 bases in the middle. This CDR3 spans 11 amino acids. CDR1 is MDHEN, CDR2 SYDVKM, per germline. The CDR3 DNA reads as TGTGCCAGCAGTGGGAGGTATGGCTACACCTTC. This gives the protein CASSGRYGYTF.

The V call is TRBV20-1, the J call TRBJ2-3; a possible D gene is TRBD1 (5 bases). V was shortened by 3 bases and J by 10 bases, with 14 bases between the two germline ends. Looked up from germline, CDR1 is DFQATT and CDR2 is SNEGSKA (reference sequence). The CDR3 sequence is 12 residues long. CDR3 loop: CSARTSVGAQYF. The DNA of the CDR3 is TGCAGTGCTAGGACCAGCGTAGGGGCGCAGTATTTT.

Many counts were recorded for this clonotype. The CDR3 region has the DNA TGTGCCAGCAGCGAAAAGGGACTTTCAGCCCGCGAGCAGTTCTTC. It yields the protein CASSEKGLSAREQFF. The V and J genes are TRBV11-2 and TRBJ2-1; weak D call: TRBD2 (6 bases). The CDR3 is made up of 15 amino acids. The V gene's germline CDR1 is SGHAT and CDR2 FQNNGV. Deletions cut 5 bases from V and 10 bases from J, with 21 bases between. The full variable domain, in which reference TRBV11-2 and TRBJ2-1 provide the parts outside the CDR3, is EAGVAQSPRYKIIEKRQSVAFWCNPISGHATLYWYQQILGQGPKLLIQFQNNGVVDDSQLPKDRFSAERLKGVDSTLKIQPAKLEDSAVYLCASSEKGLSAREQFFGPGTRLTVL.

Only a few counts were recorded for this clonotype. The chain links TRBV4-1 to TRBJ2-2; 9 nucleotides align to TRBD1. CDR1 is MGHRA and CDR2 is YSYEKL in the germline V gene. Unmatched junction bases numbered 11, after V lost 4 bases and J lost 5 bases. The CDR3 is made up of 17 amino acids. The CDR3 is CASSPFGQGSRTGELFF. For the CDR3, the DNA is TGCGCCAGCAGCCCCTTCGGACAGGGGAGTCGAACCGGGGAGCTGTTTTTT.

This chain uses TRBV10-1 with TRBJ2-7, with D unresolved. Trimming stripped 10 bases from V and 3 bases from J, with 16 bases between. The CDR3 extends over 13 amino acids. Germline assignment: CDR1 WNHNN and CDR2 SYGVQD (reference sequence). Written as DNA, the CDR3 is TGCGCCACCCGAGAAATTGCAGTCTACGAGCAGTACTTC. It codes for CATREIAVYEQYF.

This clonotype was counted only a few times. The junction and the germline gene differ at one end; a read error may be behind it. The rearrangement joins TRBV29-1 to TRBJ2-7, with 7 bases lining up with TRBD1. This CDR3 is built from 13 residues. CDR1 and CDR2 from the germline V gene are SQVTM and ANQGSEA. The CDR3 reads CSARQGLNYGQYF. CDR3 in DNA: TGCAGCGCGCGACAGGGCCTTAACTACGGGCAGTACTTC.

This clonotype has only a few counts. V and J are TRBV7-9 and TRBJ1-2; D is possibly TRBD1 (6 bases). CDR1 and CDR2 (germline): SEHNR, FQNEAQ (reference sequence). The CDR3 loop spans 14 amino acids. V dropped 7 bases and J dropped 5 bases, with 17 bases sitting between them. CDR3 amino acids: CASNEGGRVYGYTF. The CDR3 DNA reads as TGTGCCAGCAACGAGGGGGGCAGGGTGTATGGCTACACCTTC.

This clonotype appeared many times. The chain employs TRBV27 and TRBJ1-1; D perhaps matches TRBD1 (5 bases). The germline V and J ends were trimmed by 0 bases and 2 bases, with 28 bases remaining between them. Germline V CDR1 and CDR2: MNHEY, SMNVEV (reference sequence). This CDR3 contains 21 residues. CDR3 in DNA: TGTGCCAGCAGTTTATCGAATCTTCGGGGCGGAGGAAGGCGGATAAACACTGAAGCTTTCTTT. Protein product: CASSLSNLRGGGRRINTEAFF.

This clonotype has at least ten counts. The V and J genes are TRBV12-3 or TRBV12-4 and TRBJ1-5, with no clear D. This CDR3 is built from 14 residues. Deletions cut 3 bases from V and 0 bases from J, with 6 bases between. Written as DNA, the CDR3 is TGTGCCAGCAGTTTCCAAGCTAGCAATCAGCCCCAGCATTTT. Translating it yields CASSFQASNQPQHF.

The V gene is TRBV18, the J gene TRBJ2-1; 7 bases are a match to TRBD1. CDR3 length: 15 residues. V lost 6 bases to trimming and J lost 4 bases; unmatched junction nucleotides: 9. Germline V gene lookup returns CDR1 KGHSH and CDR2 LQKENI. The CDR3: CASSTSWDSYNEQFF. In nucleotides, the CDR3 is TGTGCCAGCTCCACCAGCTGGGACAGTTACAATGAGCAGTTCTTC.

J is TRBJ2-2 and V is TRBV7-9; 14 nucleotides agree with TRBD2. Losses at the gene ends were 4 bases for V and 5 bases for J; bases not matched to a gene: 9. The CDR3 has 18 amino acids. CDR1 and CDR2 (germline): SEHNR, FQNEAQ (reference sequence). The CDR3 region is CASSSRLAGGPITGELFF. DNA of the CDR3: TGTGCCAGCAGCTCCAGACTAGCGGGGGGGCCTATTACCGGGGAGCTGTTTTTT.

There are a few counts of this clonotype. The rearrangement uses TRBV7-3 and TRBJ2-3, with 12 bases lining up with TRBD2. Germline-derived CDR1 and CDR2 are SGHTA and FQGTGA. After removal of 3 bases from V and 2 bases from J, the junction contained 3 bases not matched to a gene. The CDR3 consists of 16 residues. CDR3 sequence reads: CASSFGLAGTTDTQYF. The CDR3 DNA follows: TGTGCCAGCAGCTTCGGACTAGCGGGGACCACAGATACGCAGTATTTT.

The CDR3 sequence is CASSRTSGANVLTF. The DNA of the CDR3 is TGTGCCAGCAGCCGGACCTCTGGGGCCAACGTCCTGACTTTC. This rearrangement joins TRBV3-1 to TRBJ2-6; D remains ambiguous. The V gene lost 4 bases and the J gene lost 0 bases, with 4 bases spanning the gap. Germline V gene data show CDR1 as LGHDT and CDR2 as YNNKEL (reference sequence). The CDR3 runs 14 residues.

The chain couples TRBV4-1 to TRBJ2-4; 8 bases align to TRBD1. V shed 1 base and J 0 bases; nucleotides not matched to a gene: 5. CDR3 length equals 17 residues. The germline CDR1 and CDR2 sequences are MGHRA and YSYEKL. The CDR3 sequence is CASSQGLRGQAKNIQYF. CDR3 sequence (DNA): TGCGCCAGCAGCCAAGGTCTCAGGGGGCAAGCCAAAAACATTCAGTACTTC.

DNA for the CDR3: TGTGCCAGCCTCCGGGCACCCCAGCATTTT. Amino acids: CASLRAPQHF. The chain carries TRBV25-1 and TRBJ1-5; the D is unclear. V lost 8 bases and J lost 10, with 9 bases in between. CDR3 length: 10 residues. Germline V gives CDR1 MGHDK, CDR2 SYGVNS.

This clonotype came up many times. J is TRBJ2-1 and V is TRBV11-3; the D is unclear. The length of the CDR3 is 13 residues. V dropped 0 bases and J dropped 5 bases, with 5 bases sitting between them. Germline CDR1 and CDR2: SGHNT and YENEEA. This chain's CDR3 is CASSLDQDNEQFF. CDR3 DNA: TGTGCCAGCAGCTTAGATCAGGACAATGAGCAGTTCTTC.

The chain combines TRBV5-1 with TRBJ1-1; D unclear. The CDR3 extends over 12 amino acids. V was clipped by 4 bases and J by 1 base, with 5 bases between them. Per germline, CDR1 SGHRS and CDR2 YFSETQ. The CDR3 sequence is CASSRANTEAFF. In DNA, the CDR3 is TGCGCCAGCAGCCGAGCGAACACTGAAGCTTTCTTT.

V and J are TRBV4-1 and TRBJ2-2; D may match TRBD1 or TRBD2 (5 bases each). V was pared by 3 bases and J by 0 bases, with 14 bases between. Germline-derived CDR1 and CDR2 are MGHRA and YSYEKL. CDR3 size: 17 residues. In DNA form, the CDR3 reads TGCGCCAGCAGCCATTCATCCGGGACGACGAACACCGGGGAGCTGTTTTTT. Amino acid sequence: CASSHSSGTTNTGELFF.

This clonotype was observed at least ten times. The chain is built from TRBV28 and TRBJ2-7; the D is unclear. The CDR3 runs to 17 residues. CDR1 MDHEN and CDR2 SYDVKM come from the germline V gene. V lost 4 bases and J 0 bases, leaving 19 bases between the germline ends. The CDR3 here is CASSSPSRTALSYEQYF. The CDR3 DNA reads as TGTGCCAGCAGTTCGCCCTCCCGGACCGCACTCTCCTACGAGCAGTACTTC.